This TCR beta chain derives from a study of blood T cell repertoires in COVID-19. Background on the study: Sites in the United States, Italy and Spain provided acute and convalescent COVID-19 samples. PBMCs, B-cell-depleted T cells, or T cells provided the cDNA or gDNA that made up the material.

The CDR3 has 13 residues. Trimming pared 6 bases from V and 4 bases from J, leaving 12 bases between. Methods used by the authors: The assay estimated nucleated cells by amplifying reference gene primers. The data were produced by immunoSEQ multiplex PCR, yet TCRdb's version contains in-frame clones alone and is incomplete. The DNA was the basis for D and trimming; V, J and clone size are from that table. Of 150,000 or so clones listed, 80% to 90% are singletons. Seattle patients were enrolled during active infection and followed longitudinally. The V and J genes are TRBV12-3 or TRBV12-4 and TRBJ1-2, with D uncertain. The TCR sequence derives from a man aged 60-69 years with COVID-19, enrolled during active disease. The material sequenced was peripheral blood. Written as DNA, the CDR3 is TGTGCCAGCAGCCAAGCAACCCCCTATGGCTACACCTTC. Its protein product is CASSQATPYGYTF.